This passage covers 23 T cell receptor beta chains from one sample sequenced in a study of blood T cell repertoires in COVID-19. The repertoire was sequenced with immunoSEQ multiplex PCR; TCRdb's copy has only in-frame clones and lacks some. The profile covers about 90,000 clones, with 65% to 90% appearing a single time and about 1.8% taken by the ten largest. The sequenced sample consisted of peripheral blood. The source is a man of 80 years or more with acute or convalescent COVID-19.

The chain has TRBV19 and TRBJ1-3; D might be TRBD1 (6 bases). With 7 bases removed from V and 5 bases from J, the gap between germline ends came to 12 bases. The CDR3 is 13 residues long. Germline loops: CDR1 LNHDA, CDR2 SQIVND (reference sequence). CDR3 protein: CASTTGERNTIYF. CDR3 DNA: TGTGCCAGTACGACAGGAGAGCGAAACACCATATATTTT.

The V and J genes are TRBV6-1 and TRBJ2-5, with D perhaps matching TRBD1 (6 bases). There are 17 residues in the CDR3. Trimming shortened V by 4 bases and J by 2 bases, and 20 bases separated the two germline ends. CDR1 is MNHNS, CDR2 SASEGT, per germline. The DNA for the CDR3 is TGTGCCAGCAGTGGGACGCAGGGGCTCCTTGGGCAAGAGACCCAGTACTTC. It specifies CASSGTQGLLGQETQYF.

CDR3 nucleotide sequence: TGTGCCAGCAGCTTAGGAGGGACAGCCTCTGGAAACACCATATATTTT. Translation gives CASSLGGTASGNTIYF. The V call is TRBV11-2, the J call TRBJ1-3, with 7 bases that match TRBD1. The germline gives CDR1 SGHAT, CDR2 FQNNGV. This CDR3 has 16 residues. Trimming took 1 base from V and 0 from J; bases not matched to a gene: 3.

V usage is TRBV7-2 and J usage is TRBJ2-3; 11 positions match TRBD2. The CDR3 has 17 amino acids. Trimming cost V 5 bases and J 5 bases; bases outside gene matches: 12. Germline CDR1 and CDR2: SGHTA and FQGNSA. The CDR3 here is CASSAALAGGPGDTQYF. The CDR3 DNA reads as TGTGCCAGCAGCGCAGCTTTAGCGGGAGGGCCGGGAGATACGCAGTATTTT.

V usage is TRBV19 and J usage is TRBJ2-3; 7 nucleotides match TRBD2. The CDR3 contains 14 residues. CDR1 is LNHDA and CDR2 is SQIVND in the germline V gene (reference sequence). V lost 5 bases and J lost 3; bases outside the gene matches: 5. CDR3 bases: TGTGCCAGTAGTCAGCAGGGAGGGACAGATACGCAGTATTTT. This sequence encodes CASSQQGGTDTQYF. The full variable domain, in which reference TRBV19 and TRBJ2-3 provide the parts outside the CDR3, is DGGITQSPKYLFRKEGQNVTLSCEQNLNHDAMYWYRQDPGQGLRLIYYSQIVNDFQKGDIAEGYSVSREKKESFPLTVTSAQKNPTAFYLCASSQQGGTDTQYFGPGTRLTVL.

J is TRBJ2-1 and V is TRBV9; D is ambiguous. The CDR3 consists of 16 residues. Trimming cost V 0 bases and J 6 bases, with 16 bases left between them. The V gene's germline CDR1 is SGDLS and CDR2 YYNGEE. DNA of the CDR3: TGTGCCAGCAGCGTAGCTGCGCACGGTCTCCCCAATGAGCAGTTCTTC. Protein sequence: CASSVAAHGLPNEQFF. Drawing the rest from reference TRBV9 and TRBJ2-1, the complete variable domain is DSGVTQTPKHLITATGQRVTLRCSPRSGDLSVYWYQQSLDQGLQFLIQYYNGEERAKGNILERFSAQQFPDLHSELNLSSLELGDSALYFCASSVAAHGLPNEQFFGPGTRLTVL.

The rearrangement uses TRBV19 and TRBJ1-2; 8 bases align to TRBD1. Looked up from germline, CDR1 is LNHDA and CDR2 is SQIVND (reference sequence). V lost 4 bases, J lost 6 bases, and 10 bases stayed unmatched. CDR3 length: 15 amino acids. The CDR3 region is CASSTTGQGGNGYTF. The DNA of the CDR3 is TGTGCCAGTAGTACCACCGGACAGGGAGGCAATGGCTACACCTTC.

A single count supports this clone. The genes are TRBV15 and TRBJ2-2; the D gene is possibly TRBD2 (6 bases). Trimming pared 6 bases from V and 2 bases from J, leaving 10 bases between. This CDR3 has 14 residues. CDR1 and CDR2 (germline): LNHNV, YYDKDF (reference sequence). In DNA form, the CDR3 reads TGTGCCACCAGGGCGGGGCCCAACACCGGGGAGCTGTTTTTT. Protein sequence: CATRAGPNTGELFF.

On this clone: Other DNA sequences from this sample encode an identical CDR3 as well. Here the CDR3 reads CASSTLNQPQHF. CDR3 coding DNA: TGTGCCAGTAGCACTTTAAATCAGCCCCAGCATTTT. The genes are TRBV19 and TRBJ1-5; D gene uncertain. Germline assignment: CDR1 LNHDA and CDR2 SQIVND (reference sequence). CDR3 length: 12 residues. The V and J ends lost 6 bases and 4 bases respectively, with 7 bases between them.

The V and J genes are TRBV5-6 and TRBJ2-3, with a possible D match to TRBD1 (6 bases). Germline V gene sequence: CDR1 SGHDT, CDR2 YYEEEE. The CDR3 covers 13 residues. Trimming left V 4 bases short and J 4 bases short, with 10 bases between. CDR3 residues: CASSPKGADTQYF. The CDR3 DNA reads as TGTGCCAGCAGCCCCAAGGGGGCAGATACGCAGTATTTT. Full variable domain (missing parts from reference TRBV5-6 and TRBJ2-3): DAGVTQSPTHLIKTRGQQVTLRCSPKSGHDTVSWYQQALGQGPQFIFQYYEEEERQRGNFPDRFSGHQFPNYSSELNVNALLLGDSALYLCASSPKGADTQYFGPGTRLTVL.

The genes are TRBV4-1 and TRBJ2-7; perhaps TRBD2 as D (5 bases). The V end lost 4 bases, the J end lost 1 base, and 11 bases lay between the germline ends. Germline values: CDR1 MGHRA, CDR2 YSYEKL. CDR3 size: 14 residues. In DNA form, the CDR3 reads TGCGCCAGCAGCCTAAACGGGATTTCCTACGAGCAGTACTTC. Its protein product is CASSLNGISYEQYF.

As for this clone: Sequence at one end of the junction differs from germline and may be a read error. Here the CDR3 DNA reads TGCGCCATCAGTGCGGGGGAAAGTAACTATGGCTACACCTTC. Translated, it gives CAISAGESNYGYTF. The V and J genes are TRBV10-1 and TRBJ1-2, with D possibly being TRBD1 (5 bases). Germline CDR1 WNHNN, CDR2 SYGVQD (reference sequence). The CDR3 covers 14 residues.

The chain combines TRBV9 with TRBJ2-3; D call uncertain. V was shortened by 0 bases and J by 2 bases, with 10 bases between the two germline ends. Germline CDR1 is SGDLS and CDR2 is YYNGEE. The CDR3 has 15 amino acids. The CDR3 protein is CASSVVPGPTDTQYF. The DNA for the CDR3 is TGTGCCAGCAGCGTAGTTCCGGGTCCCACAGATACGCAGTATTTT.

The CDR3 nucleotides read TGTGCCAGCAGCCCGCAGGGTGCTCCTAACTATGGCTACACCTTC. Its protein product is CASSPQGAPNYGYTF. The chain employs TRBV3-1 (or the pseudogene TRBV3-2) and TRBJ1-2; TRBD1 is a possible D gene (5 bases). This CDR3 region has 15 residues. CDR1 is LGHDT, CDR2 YNNKEL, per germline (reference sequence). V was clipped by 4 bases and J by 0 bases, with 12 bases between them.

This clone has a single count. The rearrangement joins TRBV3-1 (or the pseudogene TRBV3-2) to TRBJ2-2, with D maybe TRBD2 (5 bases). In germline, CDR1 is LGHDT, CDR2 YNNKEL (reference sequence). Between the trimmed V and J ends, which lost 11 bases and 2 bases, there was a span of 12 bases. The CDR3 loop spans 13 amino acids. CDR3 region: CAPPRANTGELFF. CDR3 coding DNA: TGTGCCCCCCCGCGGGCTAACACCGGGGAGCTGTTTTTT.

The chain couples TRBV6-5 to TRBJ1-4; D ambiguous. The V end was cut by 8 bases, the J end by 0 bases, with 10 bases between. The CDR3 consists of 14 residues. Germline CDR1 reads MNHEY; CDR2 reads SVGAGI. CDR3 amino acids: CASRSDATNEKLFF. The CDR3 nucleotides are TGTGCCAGCCGATCAGATGCAACTAATGAAAAACTGTTTTTT.

This chain joins TRBV14 and TRBJ2-1; tentatively, D is TRBD2 (5 bases). Trimming pared 2 bases from V and 6 bases from J, leaving 8 bases between. The germline CDR1 and CDR2 sequences are SGHDN and FVKESK. CDR3 length: 13 amino acids. This CDR3 is CASSQLAFNEQFF. CDR3 DNA sequence: TGTGCCAGCAGCCAATTAGCGTTCAATGAGCAGTTCTTC.

The chain links TRBV6-6 to TRBJ1-3, with no clear D. This CDR3 has 13 amino acids. Germline V gives CDR1 MNHNY, CDR2 SVGAGI (reference sequence). Trimming pared 7 bases from V and 1 base from J, leaving 8 bases between. The CDR3: CASTPLSGNTIYF. In DNA, the CDR3 is TGTGCCAGCACCCCCCTGTCTGGAAACACCATATATTTT.

This clone is a singleton in its sample. The rearrangement links TRBV10-3 to TRBJ2-1, with 12 bases aligning to TRBD1. Germline CDR1 is ENHRY and CDR2 is SYGVKD. The CDR3 spans 16 residues. V trimming: 6 bases; J trimming: 3 bases; junction bases outside the gene matches: 6. As DNA, the CDR3 is TGTGCCATCAGGGAAGGGACAGGGGGCGTCTACAATGAGCAGTTCTTC. Translating gives CAIREGTGGVYNEQFF.

The chain recombines TRBV30 with TRBJ1-5; TRBD1 might be the D (5 bases). Germline CDR1 is GTSNPN and CDR2 is SVGIG (reference sequence). The CDR3 has 15 amino acids. Trimming took 1 base from V and 0 from J, leaving 10 bases between them. CDR3 coding DNA: TGTGCCTGGAGTGAAAGGGGTTCTAGCAATCAGCCCCAGCATTTT. This translates into CAWSERGSSNQPQHF.

The chain carries TRBV3-1 (or the pseudogene TRBV3-2) and TRBJ2-1, with 7 bases that match TRBD2. The CDR3 extends over 13 amino acids. Germline V gene data show CDR1 as LGHDT and CDR2 as YNNKEL (reference sequence). V was clipped by 4 bases and J by 3 bases; unmatched bases: 0. This CDR3 reads CASSRTSYNEQFF. CDR3 nucleotides: TGTGCCAGCAGCCGGACTAGCTACAATGAGCAGTTCTTC.

The chain has TRBV12-3 or TRBV12-4 and TRBJ1-4; D is uncertain. The CDR3 contains 13 residues. The V and J ends lost 3 bases and 8 bases respectively, with 10 bases between them. CDR3 nucleotide sequence: TGTGCCAGCAGTTTTCACAGTGGAGAAAAACTGTTTTTT. Translation gives CASSFHSGEKLFF.

The CDR3 region is CASSPSGTGRTDTQYF. The CDR3 nucleotides read TGTGCCAGCAGCCCTTCCGGGACAGGGCGCACAGATACGCAGTATTTT. This chain uses TRBV28 with TRBJ2-3, with 9 bases lining up with TRBD1. Trimming took 6 bases from V and 1 from J; bases not matched to a gene: 8. CDR1 is MDHEN, CDR2 SYDVKM, per germline. CDR3 size: 16 residues. Full variable domain (remainder filled in from reference TRBV28 and TRBJ2-3): DVKVTQSSRYLVKRTGEKVFLECVQDMDHENMFWYRQDPGLGLRLIYFSYDVKMKEKGDIPEGYSVSREKKERFSLILESASTNQTSMYLCASSPSGTGRTDTQYFGPGTRLTVL.